This T cell receptor beta chain was captured in a study of a mutant IDH1 vaccine in newly diagnosed glioma (dated by TCRdb to the early 2020s). Regarding the research as a whole: Vaccination began 4-6 weeks after radiotherapy alone, or alongside temozolomide cycles in the chemotherapy-containing groups. Before enrollment, patients had received standard therapy of radiotherapy alone, temozolomide alone, or radiochemotherapy with temozolomide; most received the combination. Of the approximately 35 treated patients, about 62% were male and approximately 38% were female, and the mean age was approximately 39 years. For exploratory analyses, around 23 treated patients had longitudinal TCRB deep sequencing done wherever samples were available. Peripheral blood was drawn at six visits: V03 (baseline), V05, V07, V10, V12 and V13. The week-35 safety follow-up was designated visit V12, and the week-47 end of study was designated visit V13.

Libraries were made using the immunoSEQ multiplex PCR assay. Rearranged TCR beta chain sequences were amplified using the hsTCRB Kit according to the manufacturer's protocol. An Illumina MiSeq was used to sequence the TCRB libraries. Per the original workflow: Demultiplexing, trimming and gene mapping were performed with the kit vendor's proprietary platform. TCRdb mirrors the immuneACCESS table, restricted to in-frame sequences. Some clones are absent from its copies; in checked studies, under half trace to an unresolved V gene, and the reason for the others is unknown. The V and J calls and the clone size are those of that table, but D and trimming were determined from the DNA. This sample gives about 60,000 clones in total; 86% of them show up just once. The ten largest account for around 1.6% of the sample. Measured from the cysteine to the phenylalanine, the CDR3 is 12 residues long. Kept here is only the CDR3 DNA, which spans 36 bases and is read in frame from base 1. The germline ends are 10 bases apart after V is trimmed by 4 bases and J by 4 bases. The germline V gene gives CDR1 as SQVTM and CDR2 as ANQGSEA.

In the case of this clone: Its antigen is unknown. The sample holds no much larger clone one base away, and base qualities are not on file.

The sample's time point label, in plain terms: week 35, safety follow-up. Each vaccine dose was 300 ug of a 20-mer mutant IDH1 peptide in Montanide, given subcutaneously with topical imiquimod. Patients received eight vaccinations in weeks 1, 3, 5, 7, 11, 15, 19 and 23, corresponding to visits V03 through V10. Donors had newly diagnosed WHO grade 3 or 4 IDH1-mutant astrocytomas with loss of nuclear ATRX. The samples were drawn from NOA16, a multicentre, single-arm, open-label phase I trial in Germany that tested a mutant IDH1 peptide vaccine in humans for the first time. Genomic DNA for TCRB sequencing was extracted from EDTA blood using the DNeasy Blood and Tissue Kit. The research as a whole found: PBMC samples for TCRB deep sequencing were selected based on availability. No apparent relationship was observed between pseudoprogression and alterations in the top peripheral T cell clonotypes detected by TCRB sequencing. Immune responses induced by the vaccine were seen in 90% to 95% of patients across multiple MHC alleles. It was noted by the authors that analyses of patient blood samples could not be reproduced owing to sample limitations.

The TCR originated in a man aged 35 to 55 with glioma. The sample consisted of PBMCs, taken from a glioma patient whose treatment included an IDH1 peptide vaccine. The V gene is TRBV29-1 and the J gene is TRBJ1-1, with the D gene uncertain. The DNA sequence reads TGCAGCGTTGTAACACCCGCCACTGAAGCTTTCTTT. It translates as CSVVTPATEAFF. Extended through the reference TRBV29-1 and TRBJ1-1 proteins, this CDR3 yields the full variable domain: SAVISQKPSRDICQRGTSLTIQCQVDSQVTMMFWYRQQPGQSLTLIATANQGSEATYESGFVIDKFPISRPNLTFSTLTVSNMSPEDSSIYLCSVVTPATEAFFGQGTRLTVV.